This T cell receptor (beta chain) was identified during a study of cytomegalovirus exposure and HLA in healthy donors. Whole-study context: The approximately 110 validation repertoires used the same platform as the 550 to 750 first-cohort repertoires, a later analysis reported. The study's findings and limits: Under in vitro conditions, a few CMV-associated chains were confirmed as specific for CMV antigens. First-cohort TCR clusters were later found to tend to co-occur in the approximately 120 validation repertoires.

The CDR3 extends over 18 amino acids. Trimming removed 5 bases from V and 5 bases from J; junction bases left unmatched: 13. CDR1 and CDR2 (germline): SGHTA, FQGTGA. Note on this clone: Its antigen is unknown.

Assay: immunoSEQ multiplex PCR; the TCRdb copy retains only in-frame clones and omits some. Of 150,000 to 200,000 clones listed, 86% are singletons. The receptor was isolated from a woman aged 18-29 years in good health and CMV-seronegative. The gene calls are TRBV7-3 and TRBJ2-6; 9 nucleotides match TRBD1. The specimen was PBMCs. CDR3 bases: TGTGCCAGCAGCCTAATCCGGCGGGACAGGGTACGGGCCAACGTCCTGACTTTC. It yields the protein CASSLIRRDRVRANVLTF.